The T cell receptor (beta chain) under discussion was sequenced for a study of shared clonotypes between healthy human individuals. Partitioning of CD4+ cells yielded a CD45RA+ naive subset and a CD45RA-negative memory subset. As processed by the authors: ImmunoSEQ supplied junction-only sequences lacking quality scores, so filtering was different. TCRdb's table, derived via immunoSEQ multiplex PCR, lists solely in-frame clones and lacks some. D and trimming were read from the DNA, whereas the V and J calls and clone size are those reported in that table. The table records around 2.1 million clones, 90% to 97% of them present only once. Trimming shortened V by 0 bases and J by 0 bases, and 6 bases separated the two germline ends. Germline V gives CDR1 LGHNA, CDR2 YSLEER. The CDR3 length is 14 residues. Findings and caveats of the study: Estimated richness was generally greater in naive than memory subsets. Clonotypes shared by all four sorted-subset donors had higher generation probabilities than non-shared clonotypes.

About this clone itself: Its target is unknown.

V is TRBV4-3 and J is TRBJ2-7; no definite D call. Sequencing used naive CD4+ T cells sorted from blood. Subset given: CD45RA+ positively selected. This TCR was sampled from a man in his late teens or twenties in good health. CDR3 in DNA: TGCGCCAGCAGCCAAGAGACGGACTCCTACGAGCAGTACTTC. The encoded protein is CASSQETDSYEQYF.